These T cell receptor beta chains were read from a single sample in a study of cytomegalovirus exposure and HLA in healthy donors. Sequenced by immunoSEQ multiplex PCR; TCRdb stores in-frame clones only, minus some. There are 100,000 to 150,000 clones in the sample, with 1.5% to 2% held by the top ten. The sample consisted of PBMCs. The receptors originated from a woman aged 35 to 49 in good health and CMV-seropositive. Each CDR3 is given with its conserved first and last residue. The D gene is left open where the match is weak.

>TRBJ2-1|TRBV27|13|.
TGTGCCAGCAGTTTCTCCCGAGATGCTGAGCAGTTCTTC
CASSFSRDAEQFF
>TRBJ2-1|TRBV4-1|18|TRBD2
TGCGCCAGCAGCCAAGATGAGCTAGCGGGACACTCCTACAATGAGCAGTTCTTC
CASSQDELAGHSYNEQFF
>TRBJ1-3|TRBV6-5|15|.
TGTGCCAGCAGTTACGGGGGGAACTCTGGAAACACCATATATTTT
CASSYGGNSGNTIYF
>TRBJ1-1|TRBV6-5|14|TRBD1
TGTGCCAGCAGTTACCTGGACAGGCGGCCTGAAGCTTTCTTT
CASSYLDRRPEAFF
>TRBJ1-2|TRBV6-1|14|.
TGTGCCAGCAGTGAAGAGGACAGTCTCTATGGCTACACCTTC
CASSEEDSLYGYTF
>TRBJ2-7|TRBV19|16|TRBD2
TGTGCCAGTAGTATAGTCGGGACTAGCTTCTCCTACGAGCAGTACTTC
CASSIVGTSFSYEQYF
>TRBJ2-3|TRBV7-4|16|TRBD2
TGTGCCAGCAGCTTAGGATTGATAGCGGGAAATGATACGCAGTATTTT
CASSLGLIAGNDTQYF
>TRBJ1-1|TRBV28|14|TRBD1
TGTGCCAGCAGTCGGGACAGGGTTCACACTGAAGCTTTCTTT
CASSRDRVHTEAFF
>TRBJ2-1|TRBV10-3|19|.
TGTGCCATCAGTGAGCCCTACCTTCGACAGGGAGGATCCTACAATGAGCAGTTCTTC
CAISEPYLRQGGSYNEQFF
>TRBJ2-5|TRBV9|15|.
TGTGCCAGCAGCCCCCGGGGTCTCATAGTGGAGACCCAGTACTTC
CASSPRGLIVETQYF
>TRBJ2-3|TRBV25-1|16|TRBD2
TGTGCCAGCAGTGAAAAAACTAGCGCCTTTACAGATACGCAGTATTTT
CASSEKTSAFTDTQYF
>TRBJ1-2|TRBV29-1|11|TRBD1
TGCAGCGCTACGACAGGGTATGGCTACACCTTC
CSATTGYGYTF
>TRBJ2-1|TRBV27|15|.
TGTGCCAGCAGCCCCGTTCTGAGCGGACCCAATGAGCAGTTCTTC
CASSPVLSGPNEQFF
>TRBJ1-5|TRBV11-2|15|TRBD1
TGTGCCAGCAGCATTGACAGGGGTCCCAATCAGCCCCAGCATTTT
CASSIDRGPNQPQHF
>TRBJ1-4|TRBV5-8|17|TRBD1
TGTGCCAGCAGCTCCCAAGGAGGGACAGGGGGTTATGAAAAACTGTTTTTT
CASSSQGGTGGYEKLFF
>TRBJ2-2|TRBV27|16|.
TGTGCCAGCACCTCCCTGGACGGGGGTTTGTCCGGGGAGCTGTTTTTT
CASTSLDGGLSGELFF
>TRBJ1-5|TRBV6-5|15|TRBD1
TGTGCCAGCAGTTCCGGACAGGAGGGGAATCAGCCCCAGCATTTT
CASSSGQEGNQPQHF
>TRBJ2-2|TRBV6-1|15|.
TGTGCCGGCACCCGCTGGACAGCTAACACCGGGGAGCTGTTTTTT
CAGTRWTANTGELFF
>TRBJ1-2|TRBV19|14|.
TGTGCCAGTTCTAAGACAGGACCTAACTATGGCTACACCTTC
CASSKTGPNYGYTF
>TRBJ2-1|TRBV9|16|TRBD2
TGTGCCAGCAGCCCGAGACTAGCGGGAGGCGTGGATGAGCAGTTCTTC
CASSPRLAGGVDEQFF
>TRBJ2-1|TRBV5-1|18|TRBD2
TGCGCCAGCAGCCTTGGGGGGAGAGTGGGACTAGCGGGAGAAGAGCAGTTCTTC
CASSLGGRVGLAGEEQFF
>TRBJ1-1|TRBV28|12|.
TGTGCCAACGTCAGGCTGAACACTGAAGCTTTCTTT
CANVRLNTEAFF
>TRBJ2-1|TRBV11-3|15|TRBD2
TGTGCCAGCAGCCCTGGACTAGCGGGAGACAATGAGCAGTTCTTC
CASSPGLAGDNEQFF
>TRBJ2-1|TRBV30|13|.
.
CAWGRGTSGRTFF
>TRBJ1-4|TRBV9|14|.
TGTGCCAGCAGCGACGACAGTACCAATGAAAAACTGTTTTTT
CASSDDSTNEKLFF
>TRBJ1-1|TRBV5-1|15|.
TGCGCCAGCAGCTTGGGGTTCTCAGGGAACACTGAAGCTTTCTTT
CASSLGFSGNTEAFF
>TRBJ2-5|TRBV29-1|13|.
TGCAGCGTCGACAGCTCTCCTCAAGAGACCCAGTACTTC
CSVDSSPQETQYF
>TRBJ1-2|TRBV5-4|16|.
TGTGCCAGCAGCTCCTTCGACTCCCCCGGGGGTTATGGCTACACCTTC
CASSSFDSPGGYGYTF
>TRBJ2-7|TRBV28|14|.
TGTGCCAGCAGTTGGGGAGTAAGCTCCTACGAGCAGTACTTC
CASSWGVSSYEQYF
>TRBJ2-5|TRBV2|15|.
TGTGCCAGCAGTGAAAGGGCAGGGGGGCAAGAGACCCAGTACTTC
CASSERAGGQETQYF
>TRBJ2-7|TRBV5-5|14|TRBD1
TGTGCCAGCAGCCTGATTACAGGGGATTACGAGCAGTACTTC
CASSLITGDYEQYF
>TRBJ1-5|TRBV18|13|.
TGTGCCAGCTCACCAGGGGGGGATCAGCCCCAGCATTTT
CASSPGGDQPQHF
>TRBJ1-2|TRBV5-4|16|.
TGTGCCAGCAGCTGGTGGGGGGTCAGGTCCAGCTATGGCTACACCTTC
CASSWWGVRSSYGYTF
>TRBJ1-4|TRBV6-1|13|TRBD1
TGTGCCAGCAGTAAAAACAGGGGGGAACGGCTGTTTTTT
CASSKNRGERLFF
>TRBJ1-2|TRBV5-1|16|.
TGCGCCAGCAGCTTGGAGGCAGGGTCCCCTAACTATGGCTACACCTTC
CASSLEAGSPNYGYTF
>TRBJ2-1|TRBV28|16|.
TGTGCCAGCAGTACCCAAGGGCGGGCTCCCTACAATGAGCAGTTCTTC
CASSTQGRAPYNEQFF
>TRBJ2-6|TRBV7-2|16|TRBD1
TGTGCCAGCAGCCTGGGGACAGGGGATGGGGCCAACGTCCTGACTTTC
CASSLGTGDGANVLTF
>TRBJ2-6|TRBV29-1|16|TRBD1
TGCAGCGCTACCGGGACAGGGGGCTCTGGGGCCAACGTCCTGACTTTC
CSATGTGGSGANVLTF
>TRBJ2-7|TRBV6-6|14|TRBD1
TGTGCCAGCAGACCCGGGACAGGGGTCCACGAGCAGTACTTC
CASRPGTGVHEQYF
>TRBJ2-7|TRBV5-1|11|.
TGCGCCAGCAGCTACAGCTACGAGCAGTACTTC
CASSYSYEQYF
>TRBJ2-7|TRBV9|15|.
TGTGCCAGCAGCGTAGGGGGGGAAAACTACTACGAGCAGTACTTC
CASSVGGENYYEQYF
>TRBJ2-1|TRBV7-8|16|.
TGTGCCAGCATTTCTGGGCCGAGTATTTACTACAATGAGCAGTTCTTC
CASISGPSIYYNEQFF
>TRBJ1-2|TRBV19|14|.
TGTGCCAGTAGTATCCGGGACTCCTTCTATGGCTACACCTTC
CASSIRDSFYGYTF
>TRBJ2-7|TRBV2|15|TRBD1
TGTGCCAGCAGGACAGGGGCAGGAGTTTCCTACGAGCAGTACTTC
CASRTGAGVSYEQYF
>TRBJ1-2|TRBV28|13|.
TGTGCCGCAAGAAAAGGGGCGAAGGGTGGCTACACCTTC
CAARKGAKGGYTF
>TRBJ1-1|TRBV10-2|15|.
TGCGCCAGCAGTGAGTCTGGGGGGAAGGGAACTGAAGCTTTCTTT
CASSESGGKGTEAFF
>TRBJ2-3|TRBV5-4|17|TRBD2
TGTGCCAGCAGCTTCCCCGCGGGAGGGGCTGAGGCAGATACGCAGTATTTT
CASSFPAGGAEADTQYF
>TRBJ1-2|TRBV27|12|.
TGTGCCAGCAGAGGGGGTAACTATGGCTACACCTTC
CASRGGNYGYTF
>TRBJ1-2|TRBV5-3|17|TRBD1
TGTGCCAGAAGTTCCCAAGGACAGGCCAGAGCTTTGTATGGCTACACCTTC
CARSSQGQARALYGYTF